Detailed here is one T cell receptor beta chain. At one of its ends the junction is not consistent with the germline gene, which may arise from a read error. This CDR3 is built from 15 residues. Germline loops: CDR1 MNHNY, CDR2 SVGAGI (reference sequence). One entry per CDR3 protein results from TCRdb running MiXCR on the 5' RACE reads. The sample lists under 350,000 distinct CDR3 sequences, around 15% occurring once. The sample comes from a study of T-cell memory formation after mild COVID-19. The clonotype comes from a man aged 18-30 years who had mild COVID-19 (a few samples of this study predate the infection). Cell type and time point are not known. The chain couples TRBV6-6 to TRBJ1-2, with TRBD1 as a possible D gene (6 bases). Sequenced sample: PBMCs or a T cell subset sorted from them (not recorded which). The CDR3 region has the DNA TGTGCCAGCACCCCGGTGGCAGGGGACCGCTATGGCCACACCTTC. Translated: CASTPVAGDRYGHTF.